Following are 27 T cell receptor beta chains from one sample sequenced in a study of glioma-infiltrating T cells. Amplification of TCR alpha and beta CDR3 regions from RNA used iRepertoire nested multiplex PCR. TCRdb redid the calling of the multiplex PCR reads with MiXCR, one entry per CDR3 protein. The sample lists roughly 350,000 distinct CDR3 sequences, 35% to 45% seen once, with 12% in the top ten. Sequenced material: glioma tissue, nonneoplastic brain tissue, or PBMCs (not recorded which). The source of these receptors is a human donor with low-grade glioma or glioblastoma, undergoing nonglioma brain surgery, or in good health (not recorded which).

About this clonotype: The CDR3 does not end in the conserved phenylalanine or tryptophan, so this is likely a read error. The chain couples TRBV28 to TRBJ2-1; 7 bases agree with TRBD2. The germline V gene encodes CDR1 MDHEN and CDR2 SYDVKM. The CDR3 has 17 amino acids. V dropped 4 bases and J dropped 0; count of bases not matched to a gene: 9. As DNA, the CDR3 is TGTGCCAGCAGTTCTGAGGCAGCGGGAACCTCCTACAATGAGCAGTTCTCC. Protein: CASSSEAAGTSYNEQFS.

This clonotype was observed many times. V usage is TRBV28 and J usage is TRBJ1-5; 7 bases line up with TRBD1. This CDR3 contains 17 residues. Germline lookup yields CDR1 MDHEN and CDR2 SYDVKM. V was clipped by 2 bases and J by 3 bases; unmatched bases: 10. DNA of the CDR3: TGTGCCAGCAGTTTAACAGGGGTCGGCGGCCTCAATCAGCCCCAGCATTTT. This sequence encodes CASSLTGVGGLNQPQHF. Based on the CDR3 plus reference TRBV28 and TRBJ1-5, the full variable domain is DVKVTQSSRYLVKRTGEKVFLECVQDMDHENMFWYRQDPGLGLRLIYFSYDVKMKEKGDIPEGYSVSREKKERFSLILESASTNQTSMYLCASSLTGVGGLNQPQHFGDGTRLSIL.

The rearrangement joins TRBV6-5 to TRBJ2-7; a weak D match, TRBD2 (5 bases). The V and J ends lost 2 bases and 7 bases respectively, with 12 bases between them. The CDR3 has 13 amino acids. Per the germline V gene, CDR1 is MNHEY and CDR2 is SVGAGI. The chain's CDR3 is CASSYGHEREQYF. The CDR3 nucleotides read TGTGCCAGCAGTTACGGGCATGAGCGGGAGCAGTACTTC.

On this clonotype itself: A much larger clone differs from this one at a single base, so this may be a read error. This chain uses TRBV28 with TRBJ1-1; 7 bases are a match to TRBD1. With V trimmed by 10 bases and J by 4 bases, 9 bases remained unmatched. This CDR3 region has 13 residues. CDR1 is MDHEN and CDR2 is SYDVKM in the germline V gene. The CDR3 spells CANITGVGTEAFF. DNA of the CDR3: TGTGCCAACATCACAGGGGTGGGCACTGAAGCTTTCTTT.

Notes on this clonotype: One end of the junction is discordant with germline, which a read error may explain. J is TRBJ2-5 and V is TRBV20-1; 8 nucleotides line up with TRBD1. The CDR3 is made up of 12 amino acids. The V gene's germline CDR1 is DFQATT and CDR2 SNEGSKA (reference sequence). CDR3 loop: CSRQGWQGTQYF. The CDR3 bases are TGCAGTAGACAGGGGTGGCAAGGGACCCAGTACTTC.

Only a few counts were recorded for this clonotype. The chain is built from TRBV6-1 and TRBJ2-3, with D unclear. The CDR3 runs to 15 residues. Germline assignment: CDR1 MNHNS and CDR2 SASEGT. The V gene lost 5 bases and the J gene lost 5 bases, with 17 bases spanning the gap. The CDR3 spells CASSSRLPLQDTQYF. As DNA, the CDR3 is TGTGCCAGCAGTTCCCGCCTCCCGTTACAAGATACGCAGTATTTT.

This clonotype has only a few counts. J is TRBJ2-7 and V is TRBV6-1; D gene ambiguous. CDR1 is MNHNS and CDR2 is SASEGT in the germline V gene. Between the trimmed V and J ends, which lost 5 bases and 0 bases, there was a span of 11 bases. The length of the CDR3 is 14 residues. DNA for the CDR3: TGTGCCAGCAGTACTACAGAGAGCTCCTACGAGCAGTACTTC. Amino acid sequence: CASSTTESSYEQYF.

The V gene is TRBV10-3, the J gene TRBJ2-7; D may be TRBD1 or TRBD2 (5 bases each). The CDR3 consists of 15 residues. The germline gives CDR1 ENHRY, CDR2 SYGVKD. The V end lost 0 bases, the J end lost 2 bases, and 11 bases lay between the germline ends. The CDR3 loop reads CAISESGTSAYEQYF. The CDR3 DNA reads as TGTGCCATCAGTGAGTCCGGGACCTCTGCCTACGAGCAGTACTTC.

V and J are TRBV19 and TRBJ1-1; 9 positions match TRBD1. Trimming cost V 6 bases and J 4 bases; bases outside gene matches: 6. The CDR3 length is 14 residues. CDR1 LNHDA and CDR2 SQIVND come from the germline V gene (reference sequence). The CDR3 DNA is TGTGCCAGTAGATTACAGGGGGCGCTCACTGAAGCTTTCTTT. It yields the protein CASRLQGALTEAFF.

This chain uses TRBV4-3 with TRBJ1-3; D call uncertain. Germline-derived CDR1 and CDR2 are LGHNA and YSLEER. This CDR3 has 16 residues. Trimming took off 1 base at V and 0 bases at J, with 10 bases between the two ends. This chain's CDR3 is CASSQAAGPSGNTIYF. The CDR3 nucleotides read TGCGCCAGCAGCCAAGCGGCAGGACCCTCTGGAAACACCATATATTTT.

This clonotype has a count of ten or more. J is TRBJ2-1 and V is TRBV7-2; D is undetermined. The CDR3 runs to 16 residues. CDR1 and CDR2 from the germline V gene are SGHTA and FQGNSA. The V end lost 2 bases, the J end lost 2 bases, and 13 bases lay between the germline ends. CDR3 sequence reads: CASSLRAGLTYNEQFF. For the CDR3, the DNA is TGTGCCAGCAGCTTACGGGCAGGCCTTACCTACAATGAGCAGTTCTTC.

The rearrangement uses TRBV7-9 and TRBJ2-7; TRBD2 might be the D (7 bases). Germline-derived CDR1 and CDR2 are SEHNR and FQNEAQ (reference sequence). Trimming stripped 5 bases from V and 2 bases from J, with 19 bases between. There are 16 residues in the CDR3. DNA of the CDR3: TGTGCCAGCAGCCCAAGGGGGGGCAGGGAAACCTACGAGCAGTACTTC. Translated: CASSPRGGRETYEQYF.

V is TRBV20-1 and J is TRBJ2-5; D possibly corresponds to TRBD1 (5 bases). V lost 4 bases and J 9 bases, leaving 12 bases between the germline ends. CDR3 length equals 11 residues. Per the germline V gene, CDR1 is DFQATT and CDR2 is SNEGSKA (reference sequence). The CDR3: CSAKGFGAQYF. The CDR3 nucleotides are TGCAGTGCTAAGGGGTTTGGGGCCCAGTACTTC.

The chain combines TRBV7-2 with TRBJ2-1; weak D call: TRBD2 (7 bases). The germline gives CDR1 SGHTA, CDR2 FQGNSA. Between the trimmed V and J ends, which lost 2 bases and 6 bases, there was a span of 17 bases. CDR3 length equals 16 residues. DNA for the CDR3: TGTGCCAGCAGCTTATGGGGGGGGCTACCCATCAATGAGCAGTTCTTC. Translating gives CASSLWGGLPINEQFF.

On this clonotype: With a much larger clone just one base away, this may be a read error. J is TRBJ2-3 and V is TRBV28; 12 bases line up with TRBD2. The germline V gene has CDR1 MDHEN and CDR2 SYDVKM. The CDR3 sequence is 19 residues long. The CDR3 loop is CASSSYPGLAGRGTDTKYF. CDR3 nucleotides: TGTGCCAGCAGTTCCTATCCAGGACTAGCGGGACGTGGCACAGATACGAAGTATTTT.

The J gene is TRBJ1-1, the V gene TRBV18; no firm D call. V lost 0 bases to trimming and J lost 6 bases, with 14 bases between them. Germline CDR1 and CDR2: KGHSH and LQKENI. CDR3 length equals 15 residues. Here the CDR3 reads CASSPPRERIPEAFF. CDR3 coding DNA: TGTGCCAGCTCACCACCGAGAGAAAGGATTCCTGAAGCTTTCTTT.

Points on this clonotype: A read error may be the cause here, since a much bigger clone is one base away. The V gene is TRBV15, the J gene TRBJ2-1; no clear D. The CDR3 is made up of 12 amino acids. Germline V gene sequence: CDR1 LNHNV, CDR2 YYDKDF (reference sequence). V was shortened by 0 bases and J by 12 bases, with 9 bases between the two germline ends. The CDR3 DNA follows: TGTGCCACCAGCAGAGATCGGCAGACGCAGTTCTTC. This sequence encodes CATSRDRQTQFF.

The CDR3 nucleotides read TGTGCCAGCAGCCCCTTGCGGGGCACTGAAGCTTTCTTT. Amino acid sequence: CASSPLRGTEAFF. This chain links TRBV9 with TRBJ1-1; D unclear. This CDR3 spans 13 amino acids. V lost 4 bases to trimming and J lost 4 bases, with 11 bases between them. Germline V gene lookup returns CDR1 SGDLS and CDR2 YYNGEE.

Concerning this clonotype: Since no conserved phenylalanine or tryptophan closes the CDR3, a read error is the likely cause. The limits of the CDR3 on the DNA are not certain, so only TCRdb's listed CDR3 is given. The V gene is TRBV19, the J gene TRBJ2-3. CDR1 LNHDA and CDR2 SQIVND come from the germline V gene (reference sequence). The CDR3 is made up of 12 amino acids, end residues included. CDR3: CASSMHRDHPYL.

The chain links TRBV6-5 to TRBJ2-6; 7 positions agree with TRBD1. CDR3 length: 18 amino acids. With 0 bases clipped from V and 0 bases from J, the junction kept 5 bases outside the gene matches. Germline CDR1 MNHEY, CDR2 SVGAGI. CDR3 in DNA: TGTGCCAGCAGTTACTCGGCAGGGGGTCTCTCTGGGGCCAACGTCCTGACTTTC. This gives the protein CASSYSAGGLSGANVLTF.

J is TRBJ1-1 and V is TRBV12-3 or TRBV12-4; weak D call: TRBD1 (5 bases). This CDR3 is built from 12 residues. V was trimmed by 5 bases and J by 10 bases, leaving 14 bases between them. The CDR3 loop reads CASSPRQLLAFF. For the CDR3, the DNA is TGTGCCAGCAGTCCCCGACAGTTGCTAGCTTTCTTT.

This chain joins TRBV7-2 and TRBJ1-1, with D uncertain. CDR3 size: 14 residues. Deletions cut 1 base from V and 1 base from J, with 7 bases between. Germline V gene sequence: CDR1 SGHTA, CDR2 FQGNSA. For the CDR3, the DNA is TGTGCCAGCAGCTTAGTGGCGCAGAACACTGAAGCTTTCTTT. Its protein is CASSLVAQNTEAFF.

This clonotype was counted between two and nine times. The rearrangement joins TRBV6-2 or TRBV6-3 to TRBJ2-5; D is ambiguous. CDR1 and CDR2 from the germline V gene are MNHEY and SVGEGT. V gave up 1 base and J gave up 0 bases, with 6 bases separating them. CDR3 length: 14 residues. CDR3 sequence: CASSYLGNQETQYF. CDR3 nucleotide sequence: TGTGCCAGCAGTTACTTGGGGAACCAAGAGACCCAGTACTTC.

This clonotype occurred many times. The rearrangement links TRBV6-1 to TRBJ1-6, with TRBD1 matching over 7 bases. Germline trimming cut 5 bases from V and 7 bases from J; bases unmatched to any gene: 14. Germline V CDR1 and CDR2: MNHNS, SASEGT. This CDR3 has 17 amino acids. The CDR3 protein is CASSKDRDLVVNSPLHF. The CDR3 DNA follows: TGTGCCAGCAGTAAAGACAGGGACTTAGTCGTGAATTCACCCCTCCACTTT.

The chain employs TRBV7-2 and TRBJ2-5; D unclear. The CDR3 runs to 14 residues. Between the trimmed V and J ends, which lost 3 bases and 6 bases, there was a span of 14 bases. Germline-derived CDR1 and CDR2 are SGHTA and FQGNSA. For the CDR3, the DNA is TGTGCCAGCAGCTTTGTGTACGGGCCCCAGACCCAGTACTTC. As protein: CASSFVYGPQTQYF. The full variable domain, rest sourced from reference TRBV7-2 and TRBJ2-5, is GAGVSQSPSNKVTEKGKDVELRCDPISGHTALYWYRQSLGQGLEFLIYFQGNSAPDKSGLPSDRFSAERTGGSVSTLTIQRTQQEDSAVYLCASSFVYGPQTQYFGPGTRLLVL.

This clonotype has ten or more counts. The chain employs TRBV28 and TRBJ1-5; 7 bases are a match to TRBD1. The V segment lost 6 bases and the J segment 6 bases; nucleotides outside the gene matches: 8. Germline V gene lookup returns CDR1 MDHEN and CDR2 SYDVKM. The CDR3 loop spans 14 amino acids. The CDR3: CASRGGDRVQPQHF. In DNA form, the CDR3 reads TGTGCCAGCAGGGGGGGCGACAGGGTTCAGCCCCAGCATTTT. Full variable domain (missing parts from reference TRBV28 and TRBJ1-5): DVKVTQSSRYLVKRTGEKVFLECVQDMDHENMFWYRQDPGLGLRLIYFSYDVKMKEKGDIPEGYSVSREKKERFSLILESASTNQTSMYLCASRGGDRVQPQHFGDGTRLSIL.

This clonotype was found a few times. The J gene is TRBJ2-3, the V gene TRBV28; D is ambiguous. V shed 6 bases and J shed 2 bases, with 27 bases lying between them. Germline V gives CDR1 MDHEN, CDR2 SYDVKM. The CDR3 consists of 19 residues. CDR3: CASSPLHADLGDYTDTQYF. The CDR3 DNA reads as TGTGCCAGCAGCCCTCTTCACGCTGACTTGGGCGATTACACAGATACGCAGTATTTT.